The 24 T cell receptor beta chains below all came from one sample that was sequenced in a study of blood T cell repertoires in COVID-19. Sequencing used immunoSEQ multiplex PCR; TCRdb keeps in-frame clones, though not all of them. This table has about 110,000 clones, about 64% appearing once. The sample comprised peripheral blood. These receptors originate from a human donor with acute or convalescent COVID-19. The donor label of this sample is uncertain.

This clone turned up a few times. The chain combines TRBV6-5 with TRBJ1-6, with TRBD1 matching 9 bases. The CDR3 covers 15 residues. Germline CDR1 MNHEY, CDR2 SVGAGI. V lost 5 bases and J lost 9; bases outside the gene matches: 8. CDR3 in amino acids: CASSIRDRVGSPLHF. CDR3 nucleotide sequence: TGTGCCAGCAGTATCCGGGACAGGGTTGGTTCACCCCTCCACTTT.

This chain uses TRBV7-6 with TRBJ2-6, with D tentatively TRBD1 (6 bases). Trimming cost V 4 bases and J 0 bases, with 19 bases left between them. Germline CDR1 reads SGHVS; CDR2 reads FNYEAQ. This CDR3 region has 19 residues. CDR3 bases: TGTGCCAGCAGCTCCGTATTGGACAGATCTTACTCTGGGGCCAACGTCCTGACTTTC. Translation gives CASSSVLDRSYSGANVLTF.

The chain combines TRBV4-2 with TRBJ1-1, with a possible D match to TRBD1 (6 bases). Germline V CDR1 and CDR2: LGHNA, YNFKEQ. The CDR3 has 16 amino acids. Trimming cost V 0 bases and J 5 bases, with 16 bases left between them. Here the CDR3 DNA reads TGTGCCAGCAGCCAAGATTCGGCAGGGGCTCGGACTGAAGCTTTCTTT. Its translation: CASSQDSAGARTEAFF.

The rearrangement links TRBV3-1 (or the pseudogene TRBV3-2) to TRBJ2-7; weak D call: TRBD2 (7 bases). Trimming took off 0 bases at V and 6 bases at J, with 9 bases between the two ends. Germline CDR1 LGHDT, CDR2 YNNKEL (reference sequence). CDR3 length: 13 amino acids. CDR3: CASSQDRGAEQYF. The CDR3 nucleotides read TGTGCCAGCAGCCAAGATCGGGGGGCCGAGCAGTACTTC.

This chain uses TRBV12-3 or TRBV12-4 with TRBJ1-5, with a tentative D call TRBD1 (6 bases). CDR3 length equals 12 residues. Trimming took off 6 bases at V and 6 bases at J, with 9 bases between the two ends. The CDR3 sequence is CASRQGGQPQHF. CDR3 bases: TGTGCCAGCAGACAGGGTGGTCAGCCCCAGCATTTT.

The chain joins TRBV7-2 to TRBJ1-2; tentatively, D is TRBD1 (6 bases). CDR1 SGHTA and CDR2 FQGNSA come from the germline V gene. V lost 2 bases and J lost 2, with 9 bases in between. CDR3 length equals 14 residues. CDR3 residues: CASSLNRVNYGYTF. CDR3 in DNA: TGTGCCAGCAGCTTAAACAGGGTGAACTATGGCTACACCTTC.

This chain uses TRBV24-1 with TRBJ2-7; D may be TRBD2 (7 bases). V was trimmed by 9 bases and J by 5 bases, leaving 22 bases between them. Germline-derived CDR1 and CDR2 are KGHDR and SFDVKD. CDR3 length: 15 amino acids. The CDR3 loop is CATDQVMGGGDEQYV. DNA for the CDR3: TGTGCCACCGACCAGGTCATGGGGGGGGGCGACGAGCAGTACGTC.

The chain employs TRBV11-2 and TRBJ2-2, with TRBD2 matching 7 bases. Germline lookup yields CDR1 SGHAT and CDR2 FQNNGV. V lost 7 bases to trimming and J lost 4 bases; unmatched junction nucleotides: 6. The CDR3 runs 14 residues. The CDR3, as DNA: TGTGCCAGCATAGCCAAGCGGGGCACCGGGGAGCTGTTTTTT. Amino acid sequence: CASIAKRGTGELFF.

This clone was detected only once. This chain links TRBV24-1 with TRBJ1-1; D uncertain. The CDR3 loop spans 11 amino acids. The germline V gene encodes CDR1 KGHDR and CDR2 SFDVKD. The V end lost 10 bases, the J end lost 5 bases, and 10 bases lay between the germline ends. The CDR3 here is CATLGSTEAFF. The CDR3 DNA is TGTGCCACATTGGGCTCGACTGAAGCTTTCTTT.

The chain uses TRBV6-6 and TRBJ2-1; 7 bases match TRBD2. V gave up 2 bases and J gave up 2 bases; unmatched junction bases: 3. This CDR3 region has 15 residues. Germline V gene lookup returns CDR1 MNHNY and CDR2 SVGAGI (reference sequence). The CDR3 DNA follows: TGTGCCAGCAGTTACGCCAGCGGGGCCTACAATGAGCAGTTCTTC. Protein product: CASSYASGAYNEQFF.

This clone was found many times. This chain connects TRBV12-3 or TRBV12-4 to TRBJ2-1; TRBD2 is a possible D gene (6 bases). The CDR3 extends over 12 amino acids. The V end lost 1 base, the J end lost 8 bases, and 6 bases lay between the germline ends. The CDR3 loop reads CASSLGGDEQFF. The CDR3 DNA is TGTGCCAGCAGTTTAGGGGGGGATGAGCAGTTCTTC.

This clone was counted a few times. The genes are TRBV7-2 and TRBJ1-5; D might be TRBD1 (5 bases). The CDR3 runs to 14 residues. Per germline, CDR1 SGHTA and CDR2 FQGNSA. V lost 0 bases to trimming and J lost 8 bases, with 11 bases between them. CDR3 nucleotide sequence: TGTGCCAGCAGCTTAGCAGGGGCTGGTGAGCCCCAGCATTTT. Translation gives CASSLAGAGEPQHF.

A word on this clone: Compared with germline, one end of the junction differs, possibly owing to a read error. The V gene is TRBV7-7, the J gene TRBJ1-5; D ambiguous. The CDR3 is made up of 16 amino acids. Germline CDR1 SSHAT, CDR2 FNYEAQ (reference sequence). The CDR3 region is CASSPSSGRNNQPQHF. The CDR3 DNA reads TGTGCTAGCAGCCCCAGTAGCGGCCGGAACAATCAGCCCCAGCATTTT.

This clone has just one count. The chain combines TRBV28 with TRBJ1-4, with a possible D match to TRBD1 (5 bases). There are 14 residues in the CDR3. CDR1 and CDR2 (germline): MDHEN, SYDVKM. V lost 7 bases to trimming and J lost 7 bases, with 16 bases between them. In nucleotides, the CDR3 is TGTGCCAGCATGGGGGAGGGTTTGGTTGAAAAACTGTTTTTT. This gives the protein CASMGEGLVEKLFF.

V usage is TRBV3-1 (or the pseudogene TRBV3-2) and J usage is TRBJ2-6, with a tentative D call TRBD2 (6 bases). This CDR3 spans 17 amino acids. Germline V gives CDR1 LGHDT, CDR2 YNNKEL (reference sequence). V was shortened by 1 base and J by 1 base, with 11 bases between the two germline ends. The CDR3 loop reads CASSQGVSGSGANVLTF. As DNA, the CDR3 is TGTGCCAGCAGCCAAGGAGTAAGCGGGTCTGGGGCCAACGTCCTGACTTTC.

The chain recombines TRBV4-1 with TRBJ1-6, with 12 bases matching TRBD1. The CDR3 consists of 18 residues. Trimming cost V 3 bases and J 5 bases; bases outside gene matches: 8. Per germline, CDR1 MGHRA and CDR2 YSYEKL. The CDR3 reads CASSQSGTGGPNNSPLHF. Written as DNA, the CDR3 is TGCGCCAGCAGCCAGTCCGGGACAGGGGGCCCGAATAATTCACCCCTCCACTTT.

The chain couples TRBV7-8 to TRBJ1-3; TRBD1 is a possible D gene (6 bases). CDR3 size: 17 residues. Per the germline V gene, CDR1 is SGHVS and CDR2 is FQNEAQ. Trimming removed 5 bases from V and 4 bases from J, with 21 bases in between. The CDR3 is CASSPNLRTATGNTIYF. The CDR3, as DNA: TGTGCCAGCAGCCCCAACCTCCGGACAGCGACGGGAAACACCATATATTTT.

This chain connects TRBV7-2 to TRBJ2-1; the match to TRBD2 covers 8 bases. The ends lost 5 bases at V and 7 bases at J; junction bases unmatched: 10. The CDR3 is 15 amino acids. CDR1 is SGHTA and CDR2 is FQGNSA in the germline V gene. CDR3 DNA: TGTGCCAGCAGCCCCCCGTCGGGGGGGAGAAATGAGCAGTTCTTC. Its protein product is CASSPPSGGRNEQFF.

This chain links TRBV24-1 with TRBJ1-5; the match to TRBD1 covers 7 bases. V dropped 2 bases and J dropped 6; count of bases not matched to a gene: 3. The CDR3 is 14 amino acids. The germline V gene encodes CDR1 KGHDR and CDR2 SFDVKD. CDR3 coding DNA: TGTGCCACCAGTGATTCCACAGGGGTTCAGCCCCAGCATTTT. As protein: CATSDSTGVQPQHF.

The CDR3 is CASSFKPQETQYF. The CDR3 DNA is TGTGCCAGCAGCTTCAAGCCCCAAGAGACCCAGTACTTC. The chain has TRBV13 and TRBJ2-5, with no clear D. Trimming removed 3 bases from V and 1 base from J, with 6 bases in between. CDR3 length equals 13 residues. Germline loops: CDR1 PRHDT, CDR2 FYEKMQ (reference sequence).

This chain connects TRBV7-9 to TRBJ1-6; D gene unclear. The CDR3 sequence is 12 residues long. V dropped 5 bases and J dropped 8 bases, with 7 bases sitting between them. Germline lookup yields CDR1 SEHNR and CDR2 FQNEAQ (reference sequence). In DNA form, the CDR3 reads TGTGCCAGCAGCCCGAGGGATTCACCCCTCCACTTT. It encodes CASSPRDSPLHF.

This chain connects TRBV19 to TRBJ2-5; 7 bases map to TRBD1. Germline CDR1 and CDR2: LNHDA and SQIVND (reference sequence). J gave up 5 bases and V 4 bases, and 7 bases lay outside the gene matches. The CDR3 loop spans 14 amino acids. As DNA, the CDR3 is TGTGCCAGTAGTAAAGGGGGCCTAGCCGAGACCCAGTACTTC. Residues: CASSKGGLAETQYF.

The CDR3 region has the DNA TGTGCCACCGGGACAGGGGTTGGCACAGATACGCAGTATTTT. Encoded protein: CATGTGVGTDTQYF. The genes are TRBV24-1 and TRBJ2-3, with 10 bases matching TRBD1. The CDR3 sequence is 14 residues long. V dropped 9 bases and J dropped 1; count of bases not matched to a gene: 3. In germline, CDR1 is KGHDR, CDR2 SFDVKD.

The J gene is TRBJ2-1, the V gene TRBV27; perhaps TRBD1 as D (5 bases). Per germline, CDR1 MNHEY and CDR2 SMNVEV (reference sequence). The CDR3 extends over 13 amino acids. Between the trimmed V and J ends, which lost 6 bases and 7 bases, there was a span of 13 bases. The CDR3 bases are TGTGCCAGCAGAAACACAGGTTCAAATGAGCAGTTCTTC. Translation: CASRNTGSNEQFF.